This T cell receptor beta chain was found in a study of blood T cells in healthy people across ages. Study conclusions and caveats: Using unsorted PBMCs precluded a conclusive naive versus antigen-experienced comparison.

Worth noting for this clonotype: The antigen remains undetermined.

The CDR3 runs to 15 residues. V was shortened by 0 bases and J by 3 bases, with 10 bases between the two germline ends. Germline loops: CDR1 MNHEY, CDR2 SMNVEV (reference sequence). Primed by a sample-barcoded 5' primer and a J-beta primer mix, a second PCR proceeded for about 6 to 11 cycles. TCRdb re-called the 5' RACE reads through MiXCR, storing one row per CDR3 protein. The table includes about 500,000 distinct CDR3 sequences, nearly 25% detected once. This sample was shared with a second study, whose subject was T cells of mothers and their children. That source adds: For each mother, over 10 million TCR beta CDR3 reads were obtained, and for each child, roughly 3.2 million.

The gene calls are TRBV27 and TRBJ2-3; TRBD2 is a possible D gene (5 bases). Sample: blood. This TCR was sampled from a boy between 10 and 17 years old in good health. CDR3 coding DNA: TGTGCCAGCAGTTTATCCCGGGGTTTTACAGATACGCAGTATTTT. It specifies CASSLSRGFTDTQYF.